The 26 T cell receptor beta chains listed next were all sequenced from one sample in a study of regulatory T cells in long-lasting Graves disease (dated by TCRdb to 2020 to 2022). Preparation of the library involved multiplex PCR. Sequencer: Illumina HiSeq 4000. iRepertoire HTBI primers and Arm-PCR amplification of CDR3 regions were used to construct TCR beta libraries. The raw public data were reprocessed by TCRdb itself: fastp quality trimming at Q25, MiXCR clonotype calling, in-frame beta chains only. Every CDR3 protein is listed once, alongside the most common genes and DNA of its rows. For this sample the table gives about 520,000 distinct CDR3 sequences, of which around 12% were detected only once. 8% to 10% of the sample is in the top ten clones. The sample's time point, from its label and the paper: newly diagnosed GD, antithyroid drugs for less than 3 months. RNA was extracted from PBMCs in TRIzol for both TCR sequencing and RNA sequencing.

These same records also appear under a second study, on T cells in Graves' hyperthyroidism and ophthalmopathy.

This specimen was peripheral blood mononuclear cells (PBMCs), taken at new diagnosis, from a patient treated with antithyroid drugs. Source of these receptors: a woman aged 25 to 39 with Graves disease. Donor details come from another sample of the same person, matched by shared clones.

A remark on this clonotype: A much bigger clone sits one base away, suggesting this may be a read error. The gene calls are TRBV11-1 and TRBJ2-3, with 13 bases lining up with TRBD2. The J call is uncertain, as TRBJ2-5 better fits the DNA end. In germline, CDR1 is SGHAT, CDR2 FQDESV (reference sequence). The CDR3 totals 16 residues. In DNA form, the CDR3 reads TGTGCCAGCAGCTTTACTAGCGGGGGGGTGTCGGAGGCCCAGTACTTC. This gives the protein CASSFTSGGVSEAQYF.

A few counts support this clonotype. The chain employs TRBV25-1 and TRBJ2-5, with TRBD1 identical over 7 bases. CDR1 MGHDK and CDR2 SYGVNS come from the germline V gene. With 6 bases clipped from V and 5 bases from J, the junction kept 3 bases outside the gene matches. There are 12 residues in the CDR3. The DNA for the CDR3 is TGTGCCAGCAGCGACAGGGTCGAGACCCAGTACTTC. It specifies CASSDRVETQYF.

The J gene is TRBJ1-3, the V gene TRBV30; D is undetermined. The germline gives CDR1 GTSNPN, CDR2 SVGIG (reference sequence). The V end lost 2 bases, the J end lost 2 bases, and 10 bases lay between the germline ends. The CDR3 is made up of 14 amino acids. The CDR3 nucleotides read TGTGCCTGGAGTCGACGGAGAACTGGAAACACCATATATTTT. Translated, it gives CAWSRRRTGNTIYF.

This rearrangement joins TRBV5-6 to TRBJ2-7; TRBD1 matches at 10 bases. J gave up 2 bases and V 4 bases, and 9 bases lay outside the gene matches. The CDR3 is 16 amino acids. Germline values: CDR1 SGHDT, CDR2 YYEEEE. The CDR3 coding sequence is TGTGCCAGCAGCCGACTAAGGGACAGGGGAACCTACGAGCAGTACTTC. Protein: CASSRLRDRGTYEQYF.

This clonotype came up many times. The CDR3 bases are TGCGCCAGCAGAGGGACAGGGGATAATTCACCCCTCCACTTT. Translation: CASRGTGDNSPLHF. The chain is built from TRBV4-1 and TRBJ1-6; 10 nucleotides agree with TRBD1. CDR1 is MGHRA and CDR2 is YSYEKL in the germline V gene. The CDR3 is 14 amino acids. Germline trimming cut 6 bases from V and 5 bases from J; bases unmatched to any gene: 1.

This clonotype was found many times. In nucleotides, the CDR3 is TGCGCCAGCAGCCGGGACAGGGTCACTCAGCCCCAGCATTTT. Translated: CASSRDRVTQPQHF. The genes are TRBV4-1 and TRBJ1-5; 9 positions match TRBD1. The CDR3 runs 14 residues. Germline V gene lookup returns CDR1 MGHRA and CDR2 YSYEKL. V lost 4 bases to trimming and J lost 6 bases; unmatched junction nucleotides: 4.

This clonotype was recorded a few times. The germline gene is not matched at one end of the junction; a read error may be the cause. The gene calls are TRBV20-1 and TRBJ2-1; D gene unclear. Germline CDR1 reads DFQATT; CDR2 reads SNEGSKA (reference sequence). The length of the CDR3 is 12 residues. The CDR3 protein is CSAGEQYNEQFF. The CDR3 bases are TGCAGTGCTGGAGAACAGTACAATGAGCAGTTCTTC.

This clonotype showed up just a few times. One end of the junction fails to match germline, which may point to a read error. The chain uses TRBV27 and TRBJ2-2; TRBD2 aligns across 10 bases. The CDR3 sequence is 14 residues long. From germline, CDR1 is MNHEY and CDR2 SMNVEV (reference sequence). CDR3 sequence reads: CASSPGLAAGEPFF. The DNA for the CDR3 is TGTGCCAGCAGTCCAGGACTAGCGGCCGGGGAGCCGTTTTTT.

In its sample, this clonotype was seen a few times. The chain joins TRBV10-3 to TRBJ2-1; tentative D call: TRBD2 (6 bases). This CDR3 region has 15 residues. Germline V gene lookup returns CDR1 ENHRY and CDR2 SYGVKD. V lost 6 bases, J lost 1 base, and 13 bases lay in between. CDR3 sequence (DNA): TGTGCCATCAGCGGAGGGACGGCGTCCTACAATGAGCAGTTCTTC. This translates into CAISGGTASYNEQFF.

The sample holds a few counts of this clonotype. The chain is built from TRBV7-9 and TRBJ1-5, with TRBD1 matching 7 bases. CDR3 length: 15 amino acids. CDR1 is SEHNR, CDR2 FQNEAQ, per germline (reference sequence). Germline trimming cut 1 base from V and 4 bases from J; bases unmatched to any gene: 4. CDR3 amino acids: CASSLEGANNQPQHF. In DNA, the CDR3 is TGTGCCAGCAGCTTAGAGGGGGCGAATAATCAGCCCCAGCATTTT.

This clonotype was counted between two and nine times. Relative to the germline gene, one junction end is altered; a read error may explain this. The rearrangement links TRBV9 to TRBJ2-2, with D perhaps TRBD2 (6 bases). The CDR3 is 16 residues long. The germline gives CDR1 SGDLS, CDR2 YYNGEE. CDR3 amino acids: CAGSGHRTLNTGELFF. CDR3 sequence (DNA): TGTGCCGGCAGCGGGCACCGGACCCTGAACACCGGGGAGCTGTTTTTT.

This clonotype was recorded many times. Mismatch with germline at one junction end may stem from a read error. DNA for the CDR3: TGTGCCAGCAGCTTAGTAGGCGACTCCAGCCTTTTCTTC. This gives the protein CASSLVGDSSLFF. The gene calls are TRBV7-2 and TRBJ2-5; the D is unclear. The germline V gene has CDR1 SGHTA and CDR2 FQGNSA. The CDR3 runs to 13 residues.

In regard to this clonotype: No conserved phenylalanine or tryptophan ends this CDR3, so it is likely a read error. The chain employs TRBV7-9 and TRBJ2-3; TRBD1 is a possible D gene (6 bases). The CDR3 extends over 14 amino acids. Trimming took off 2 bases at V and 3 bases at J, with 9 bases between the two ends. Germline V gene lookup returns CDR1 SEHNR and CDR2 FQNEAQ (reference sequence). The CDR3 DNA reads TGTGCCAGCAGCTTAAGGGGGAGAACAGATACGCAGTATTTG. Residues: CASSLRGRTDTQYL.

Comments on this clonotype: A much larger clone lies a single base off, so this may be a read error. The V gene is TRBV29-1, the J gene TRBJ2-7; a weak D match, TRBD1 (5 bases). The V gene lost 6 bases and the J gene lost 7 bases, with 22 bases spanning the gap. The CDR3 covers 14 residues. CDR1 and CDR2 (germline): SQVTM, ANQGSEA. CDR3 in amino acids: CSVLRPPWGNEQYF. As DNA, the CDR3 is TGCAGCGTCCTCAGGCCCCCTTGGGGCAATGAGCAGTACTTC.

This clonotype has ten or more counts. The rearrangement uses TRBV20-1 and TRBJ2-3, with TRBD2 matching over 7 bases. This CDR3 is 14 amino acids long. In germline, CDR1 is DFQATT, CDR2 SNEGSKA (reference sequence). Trimming took 0 bases from V and 6 from J; bases not matched to a gene: 6. In DNA, the CDR3 is TGCAGTGCTAGAGACAGCGGGACCACCGATACGCAGTATTTT. Residues: CSARDSGTTDTQYF.

This clonotype was seen a handful of times. The missing conserved phenylalanine or tryptophan at the end of this CDR3 makes a read error likely. This sequence joins TRBV20-1 and TRBJ1-1; D gene uncertain. The germline V gene encodes CDR1 DFQATT and CDR2 SNEGSKA (reference sequence). The CDR3 covers 12 residues. Deletions cut 5 bases from V and 0 bases from J, with 7 bases between. The CDR3 DNA is TGCAGTGCTCCTCGCCTGAACACTGAAGCTTTCTCT. As protein: CSAPRLNTEAFS.

About this clonotype: Since a much larger clone is just one base distant, this may be a read error. The chain combines TRBV20-1 with TRBJ2-5; perhaps TRBD2 as D (6 bases). Germline lookup yields CDR1 DFQATT and CDR2 SNEGSKA (reference sequence). V was cut by 3 bases and J by 4 bases, with 18 bases left in between. The CDR3 has 15 residues. CDR3 DNA: TGCAGTGCTAGGGTCCCGACGGGAGTTGCAGAGACCCAGTACTTC. Its translation: CSARVPTGVAETQYF.

This clonotype was observed at least ten times. The V call is TRBV4-1, the J call TRBJ1-4; D not certain. V lost 0 bases, J lost 3 bases, and 14 bases lay in between. The CDR3 length is 17 residues. Germline V lookup: CDR1 MGHRA, CDR2 YSYEKL. The CDR3 protein is CASSQDRPKTANEKLFF. CDR3 coding DNA: TGCGCCAGCAGCCAAGATCGCCCGAAAACCGCTAATGAAAAACTGTTTTTT.

The chain combines TRBV15 with TRBJ2-7, with 11 positions matching TRBD2. Germline V CDR1 and CDR2: LNHNV, YYDKDF (reference sequence). The CDR3 runs 16 residues. The V gene end was trimmed by 5 bases and the J gene end by 7 bases; junction bases not matched to a gene: 13. The CDR3 DNA reads as TGTGCCACCAGCCCAGAACCGCTAGCGGGGGGTGGTGAGCAGTACTTC. This codes for CATSPEPLAGGGEQYF.

This clonotype was detected ten times or more. The chain joins TRBV10-3 to TRBJ2-7; TRBD1 is a possible D gene (6 bases). Per germline, CDR1 ENHRY and CDR2 SYGVKD. Between the trimmed V and J ends, which lost 3 bases and 3 bases, there was a span of 12 bases. This CDR3 has 14 residues. The CDR3 is CAISEQGSGYEQYF. Here the CDR3 DNA reads TGTGCCATCAGTGAACAGGGTTCCGGCTACGAGCAGTACTTC.

A few counts support this clonotype. The chain couples TRBV9 to TRBJ2-1; the match to TRBD1 covers 7 bases. The trim removed 0 bases at V and 7 bases at J, leaving 1 base unmatched. This CDR3 contains 13 residues. Germline-derived CDR1 and CDR2 are SGDLS and YYNGEE. The CDR3 nucleotides are TGTGCCAGCAGCGTAGTACAGGGGAATGAGCAGTTCTTC. Amino acids: CASSVVQGNEQFF.

This clonotype was found many times. Written as DNA, the CDR3 is TGCGCCAGCAGCTTGGTTGGACAGCCACAAGAGACCCAGTACTTC. Encoded protein: CASSLVGQPQETQYF. The chain employs TRBV5-1 and TRBJ2-5; TRBD1 might be the D (6 bases). V was cut by 0 bases and J by 2 bases, with 11 bases left in between. This CDR3 has 15 residues. The germline V gene encodes CDR1 SGHRS and CDR2 YFSETQ.

The CDR3 nucleotides read TGTGCCAGTAGTATCCACTGGCTTAATCAGCCCCAGCATTTT. This codes for CASSIHWLNQPQHF. The chain couples TRBV19 to TRBJ1-5; D ambiguous. Deletions cut 3 bases from V and 4 bases from J, with 10 bases between. Germline V gene data show CDR1 as LNHDA and CDR2 as SQIVND (reference sequence). This CDR3 has 14 amino acids.

The chain carries TRBV11-2 and TRBJ2-1; D unclear. V was cut by 0 bases and J by 7 bases, with 13 bases left in between. CDR3 length equals 15 residues. CDR1 and CDR2 (germline): SGHAT, FQNNGV. The CDR3 DNA reads TGTGCCAGCAGCTTAGATCGAGGACCTGGGAATGAGCAGTTCTTC. Amino acid sequence: CASSLDRGPGNEQFF.

This chain joins TRBV19 and TRBJ1-5; D not resolved. This CDR3 region has 17 residues. V was trimmed by 6 bases and J by 5 bases, leaving 23 bases between them. CDR1 LNHDA and CDR2 SQIVND come from the germline V gene (reference sequence). This CDR3 reads CASSRQSPDGWHQPQHF. In DNA, the CDR3 is TGTGCCAGTAGCCGCCAAAGTCCTGACGGGTGGCATCAGCCCCAGCATTTT.

This clonotype was detected ten times or more. The chain has TRBV24-1 and TRBJ1-5; possibly TRBD1 for D (6 bases). The CDR3 consists of 15 residues. V lost 3 bases and J 2 bases, leaving 10 bases between the germline ends. CDR1 and CDR2 from the germline V gene are KGHDR and SFDVKD. As DNA, the CDR3 is TGTGCCACCAGTGATAGGGGGAGCGGCAATCAGCCCCAGCATTTT. As protein: CATSDRGSGNQPQHF.